This T cell receptor beta chain was recovered during a study of T cell repertoires in cytomegalovirus infection. Overall study: CMV infection together with matching HLA type was indicated by public TCR beta signatures.

This clonotype was seen ten or more times. Its antigen is unknown. TCRdb reprocessed the reads with MiXCR, giving one entry per CDR3 protein. The sample contains about 700,000 distinct CDR3 sequences, around a third of which appear only once. Germline V gene sequence: CDR1 SGHVT, CDR2 SQSDAQ. Trimming took off 3 bases at V and 2 bases at J, with 26 bases between the two ends. CDR3 length equals 19 residues. This receptor was taken from a human donor in good health (CMV status not recorded). Some clones in this sample may be carry-over from other donors' samples. V and J are TRBV7-4 and TRBJ2-7; either TRBD1 or TRBD2 may fit D (5 bases each). The sample in question was cultured PBMCs, obtained from culture after CMV antigen stimulation. For the CDR3, the DNA is TGTGCCAGCAGCTTCCCCACCCCCTTCTTTTGGGACGTTGCCTACGAGCAGTACTTC. Its translation: CASSFPTPFFWDVAYEQYF.